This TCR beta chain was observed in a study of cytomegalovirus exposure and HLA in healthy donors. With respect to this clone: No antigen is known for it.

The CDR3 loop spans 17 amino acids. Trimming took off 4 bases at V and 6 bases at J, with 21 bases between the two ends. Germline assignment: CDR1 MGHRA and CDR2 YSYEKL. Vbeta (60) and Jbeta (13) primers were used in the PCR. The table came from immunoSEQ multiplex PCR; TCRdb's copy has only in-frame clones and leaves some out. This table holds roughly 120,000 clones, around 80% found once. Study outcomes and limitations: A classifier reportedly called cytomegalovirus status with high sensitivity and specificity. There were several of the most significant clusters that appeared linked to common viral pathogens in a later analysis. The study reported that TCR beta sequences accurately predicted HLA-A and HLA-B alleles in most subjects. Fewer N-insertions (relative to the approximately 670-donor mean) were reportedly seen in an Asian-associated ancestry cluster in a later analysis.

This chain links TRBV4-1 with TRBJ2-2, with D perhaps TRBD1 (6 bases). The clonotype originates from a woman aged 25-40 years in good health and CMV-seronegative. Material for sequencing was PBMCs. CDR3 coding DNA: TGCGCCAGCAGCCCCATTCCCAGGGGAAAAAACGCCGGGGAGCTGTTTTTT. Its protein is CASSPIPRGKNAGELFF.